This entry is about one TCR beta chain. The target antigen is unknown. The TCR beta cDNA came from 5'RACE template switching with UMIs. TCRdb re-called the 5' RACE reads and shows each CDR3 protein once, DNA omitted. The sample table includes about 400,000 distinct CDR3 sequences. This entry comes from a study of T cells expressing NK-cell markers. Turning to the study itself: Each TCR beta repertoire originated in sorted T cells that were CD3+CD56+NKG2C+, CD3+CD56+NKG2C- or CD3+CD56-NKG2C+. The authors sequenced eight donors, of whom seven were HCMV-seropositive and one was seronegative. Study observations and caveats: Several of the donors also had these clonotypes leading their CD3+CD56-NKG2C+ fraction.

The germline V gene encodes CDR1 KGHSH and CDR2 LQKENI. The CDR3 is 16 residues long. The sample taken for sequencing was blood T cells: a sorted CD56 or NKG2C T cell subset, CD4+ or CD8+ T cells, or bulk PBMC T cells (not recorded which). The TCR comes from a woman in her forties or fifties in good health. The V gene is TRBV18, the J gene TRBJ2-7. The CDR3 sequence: CASSVQEKGSSYEQYF.